These T cell receptor beta chains were read from a single sample in a study of blood T cell repertoires in COVID-19. The assay was immunoSEQ multiplex PCR, and TCRdb's table has in-frame clones only and misses some. Of approximately 100,000 clones in the sample, 70% to 80% were seen once. The sample taken for sequencing was peripheral blood. The receptors originated from a human donor with acute or convalescent COVID-19. The donor label of this sample is uncertain. Both conserved end residues are part of each CDR3. Fields, in order: clone size, J gene, V gene, D gene, CDR3 DNA, CDR3 protein. D genes are given only for firm matches. A clone size is listed for some rows: how often the clone was seen (once, few, many), or a class if it is expanded.

>.|TRBJ2-1|TRBV5-1|TRBD2
TGCGCCAGCAGCCCTGGATTTCTAGCGGCGCTGGCCTACAATGAGCAGTTCTTC
CASSPGFLAALAYNEQFF
>.|TRBJ2-1|TRBV27|.
TGTGCCAGCAGTTTAGGCAGGCCAGTCAATGAGCAGTTCTTC
CASSLGRPVNEQFF
>.|TRBJ2-3|TRBV12-5|.
TGTGCTAGTGGTTTTGACTACACAGATACGCAGTATTTT
CASGFDYTDTQYF
>.|TRBJ2-7|TRBV5-1|TRBD1
TGCGCCAGCAGCTTGGATGTAACCGCGTCCGGGACAGGGTTGTGGGAGCAGTACTTC
CASSLDVTASGTGLWEQYF
>.|TRBJ1-1|TRBV27|.
TGTGCCAGCAGTTGGCTACGAGGAGGGGTGGGCACTGAAGCTTTCTTT
CASSWLRGGVGTEAFF
>few|TRBJ2-7|TRBV5-8|.
TGTGCCAGCAGCCGTATGGTCCCCAGCTCCTACGAGCAGTACTTC
CASSRMVPSSYEQYF
>few|TRBJ1-1|TRBV7-8|TRBD1
TGTGCCAGCAGCTTCGGACCGGGACAGGGGAACGCTGAAGCTTTCTTT
CASSFGPGQGNAEAFF
>.|TRBJ2-2|TRBV6-5|TRBD2
TGTGCCAGCAGACTCGGACTAGCGAGTACCGGGGAGCTGTTTTTT
CASRLGLASTGELFF
>.|TRBJ2-7|TRBV4-2|TRBD2
TGTGCCAGCAGCCAAGAAACAGCGGGGGCAACCTACGAGCAGTACTTC
CASSQETAGATYEQYF
>.|TRBJ2-1|TRBV5-4|TRBD1
TGTGCCAGCAGCCACAGGGGGAATGAGCAGTTCTTC
CASSHRGNEQFF
>.|TRBJ1-2|TRBV4-1|.
TGCGCCAGCAGCCAAGTCAGGGCTACGTCCTATGGCTACACCTTC
CASSQVRATSYGYTF
>.|TRBJ1-6|TRBV5-1|.
TGCGCCAGCAGCTTGGGGACATACTCCTATAATTCACCCCTCCACTTT
CASSLGTYSYNSPLHF
>.|TRBJ1-2|TRBV30|.
TGTGCCTGGAGTGTAGCGGGGGACGGCTACACCTTC
CAWSVAGDGYTF
>.|TRBJ1-6|TRBV6-5|.
TGTGCCAGCAGTTCATACATGCTTAATTCACCCCTCCACTTT
CASSSYMLNSPLHF
>.|TRBJ1-1|TRBV5-5|.
TGTGCCAGCAGCTTTAGTCGGGGGAACACTGAAGCTTTCTTT
CASSFSRGNTEAFF
>.|TRBJ2-3|TRBV4-1|.
TGCGCCAGCAGCCATCCAACTGTGAGCCCGGGGACGCAGTATTTT
CASSHPTVSPGTQYF
>.|TRBJ1-3|TRBV7-8|TRBD1
TGTGCCAGCAGCCTCCGGACAGGGAGCTCTGGAAACACCATATATTTT
CASSLRTGSSGNTIYF
>.|TRBJ1-2|TRBV6-5|.
TGTGCCAGCAGTCGGGCGGGGGGAAGTAACTATGGCTACACCTTC
CASSRAGGSNYGYTF
>.|TRBJ2-5|TRBV7-2|TRBD1
TGTGCCAGCAGCTTAGCCGGGACAGGGGCTGAGACCCAGTACTTC
CASSLAGTGAETQYF
>.|TRBJ1-3|TRBV18|TRBD1
TGTGCCAGCTCACCACCTGGGACAGCTGGAAACACCATATATTTT
CASSPPGTAGNTIYF
>.|TRBJ1-4|TRBV6-1|TRBD1
TGTGCCAGCAGTGAACTACGGCAGGGGGCGGCAACTAATGAAAAACTGTTTTTT
CASSELRQGAATNEKLFF
>.|TRBJ1-1|TRBV6-5|.
TGTGCCAGCGCTGGGGGGGCGCGCAGCACTGAAGCTTTCTTT
CASAGGARSTEAFF
>.|TRBJ2-6|TRBV11-2|.
TGTGCCAGCAGCTTTCCCGCGGGAGGGGCCAACGTCCTGACTTTC
CASSFPAGGANVLTF
>.|TRBJ1-4|TRBV2|.
TGTGCCAGCAGTGAGAGGGTAACTAATGAAAAACTGTTTTTT
CASSERVTNEKLFF
>.|TRBJ2-3|TRBV27|.
TGTGCCAGCAGTAGACAGACTAGCACAGATACGCAGTATTTT
CASSRQTSTDTQYF
>.|TRBJ2-1|TRBV3-1/TRBV3-2|TRBD1
TGTGCCAGCAGACCGACAGGGACCCAGTACAATGAGCAGTTCTTC
CASRPTGTQYNEQFF
>.|TRBJ1-4|TRBV5-6|.
TGTGCCAGCAGCTTCGAACCGGGTCTAGAAAAACTGTTTTTT
CASSFEPGLEKLFF
>.|TRBJ1-1|TRBV6-1|.
TGTGCCAGCAGTGAAGAGGCAGGCTTGAACACTGAAGCTTTCTTT
CASSEEAGLNTEAFF
>.|TRBJ2-7|TRBV29-1|TRBD1
TGCAGCGTTAGGGTGGGGACAGGGGCGTTCTACGAGCAGTACTTC
CSVRVGTGAFYEQYF
>.|TRBJ2-2|TRBV21-1|.
TGTGCCTCGCGGGACAGGGAATCCGCCGGGGAGCTGTTTTTT
CASRDRESAGELFF
>.|TRBJ1-4|TRBV28|TRBD1
TGTGCCAGCTCCCCCCCCCAGGGGGGCGCAAGGTTTTTT
CASSPPQGGARFF
>.|TRBJ1-1|TRBV7-9|.
TGTGCCAGCAGCCCACGGACAGAGGTGGACACTGAAGCTTTCTTT
CASSPRTEVDTEAFF
>.|TRBJ1-2|TRBV15|.
TGTGCCACCAGCAGAGGATTGGAGGTACGGATCTATGGCTACACCTTC
CATSRGLEVRIYGYTF
>.|TRBJ1-1|TRBV5-1|TRBD1
TGCGCCAGCAGCGAGGGACAGGGGGACACTGAAGCTTTCTTT
CASSEGQGDTEAFF
>few|TRBJ2-7|TRBV27|.
TGTGCCAGCAGTTTATCGACTCTCTCACCGATGCAGTACTTC
CASSLSTLSPMQYF
>few|TRBJ1-1|TRBV15|.
TGTGCCACCAGCTTGAGTGCCGTAATGAACACTGAAGCTTTCTTT
CATSLSAVMNTEAFF
>few|TRBJ1-2|TRBV9|TRBD1
TGTGCCAGCAGGCCAATCTCCGGGACAGGGAACTATGGCTACACCTTC
CASRPISGTGNYGYTF
>.|TRBJ2-1|TRBV27|TRBD2
TGTGCCAGCCGTCCCACTAGCGGGGGGAGCCTCTCCTACAATGAGCAGTTCTTC
CASRPTSGGSLSYNEQFF
>few|TRBJ1-2|TRBV11-2|TRBD1
TGTGCCAGCAGCTTGGGGACAGGGGGAGGGTATGGCTACACCTTC
CASSLGTGGGYGYTF
>.|TRBJ1-5|TRBV30|.
TGTGCCTGGAGTTTAGGAGGGACCAATCAGCCCCAGCATTTT
CAWSLGGTNQPQHF